These 11 T cell receptor beta chains came from one sample sequenced in a study of T cell responses to AZD1222 COVID-19 vaccine. The table came from immunoSEQ multiplex PCR; TCRdb's copy has only in-frame clones and leaves some out. The sample carries about 150,000 clones, approximately 89% recorded once. Sequencing used peripheral blood, obtained 28 days after the second AZD1222 dose. The receptor set was obtained from an adult who received the AZD1222 COVID-19 vaccine.

The V gene is TRBV24-1, the J gene TRBJ2-3; 7 bases align to TRBD1. This CDR3 spans 15 amino acids. J lost 3 bases, V lost 5 bases, and 7 bases had no gene match. Per germline, CDR1 KGHDR and CDR2 SFDVKD. CDR3 bases: TGTGCCACCAGTGTGGGACAGTCAAAGACAGATACGCAGTATTTT. Its protein is CATSVGQSKTDTQYF.

The V call is TRBV18, the J call TRBJ1-5; possible D gene TRBD1, 6 bases. Germline V gives CDR1 KGHSH, CDR2 LQKENI. V was clipped by 2 bases and J by 4 bases, with 15 bases between them. The CDR3 sequence is 16 residues long. For the CDR3, the DNA is TGTGCCAGCTCACCATCTCAAGGGGGAACGAATCAGCCCCAGCATTTT. It translates to CASSPSQGGTNQPQHF.

Only one count was recorded for this clone. The V gene is TRBV7-8, the J gene TRBJ2-3, with 8 bases identical to TRBD1. CDR1 is SGHVS, CDR2 FQNEAQ, per germline. The V segment lost 5 bases and the J segment 0 bases; nucleotides outside the gene matches: 19. The CDR3 has 20 residues. CDR3: CASSPLGAGGRLLSTDTQYF. CDR3 in DNA: TGTGCCAGCAGCCCCCTTGGGGCAGGGGGCCGATTATTAAGCACAGATACGCAGTATTTT.

V is TRBV5-5 and J is TRBJ2-6, with D unclear. The V end was cut by 1 base, the J end by 0 bases, with 14 bases between. Germline-derived CDR1 and CDR2 are SGHKS and YYEKEE (reference sequence). CDR3 length equals 18 residues. DNA of the CDR3: TGTGCCAGCAGCTTGTATTTACAGTTGAGCTCTGGGGCCAACGTCCTGACTTTC. Translated: CASSLYLQLSSGANVLTF.

J is TRBJ1-2 and V is TRBV12-5; D possibly corresponds to TRBD1 (6 bases). Germline loops: CDR1 LGHNT, CDR2 FRNRAP. The CDR3 has 18 residues. Trimming pared 0 bases from V and 1 base from J, leaving 18 bases between. CDR3 nucleotides: TGTGCTAGTGGTTTGGTTATAGGACGGGGGGCGATTAACTATGGCTACACCTTC. Translation: CASGLVIGRGAINYGYTF.

The chain carries TRBV5-1 and TRBJ2-1; 9 nucleotides match TRBD1. The trim removed 4 bases at V and 5 bases at J, leaving 10 bases unmatched. The CDR3 sequence is 16 residues long. Germline V gene sequence: CDR1 SGHRS, CDR2 YFSETQ. Written as DNA, the CDR3 is TGCGCCAGCAGCCGGGGGGACAGGGAAATTAACAATGAGCAGTTCTTC. Encoded protein: CASSRGDREINNEQFF.

The rearrangement joins TRBV25-1 to TRBJ1-4, with D unclear. The ends were cut back, 4 bases at V and 3 bases at J, with 3 bases in the middle. This CDR3 is 12 amino acids long. The V gene's germline CDR1 is MGHDK and CDR2 SYGVNS. CDR3: CASSAPNEKLFF. As DNA, the CDR3 is TGTGCCAGCAGTGCTCCTAATGAAAAACTGTTTTTT.

The CDR3 region is CASSFSQRSTEAFF. The CDR3 DNA is TGCGCCAGCAGCTTTAGTCAACGGTCGACTGAAGCTTTCTTT. The chain recombines TRBV5-1 with TRBJ1-1; D is unclear. Trimming stripped 2 bases from V and 5 bases from J, with 13 bases between. The CDR3 is 14 amino acids. Germline V gene data show CDR1 as SGHRS and CDR2 as YFSETQ.

The chain recombines TRBV5-6 with TRBJ1-2; 9 nucleotides align to TRBD1. Trimming cost V 7 bases and J 4 bases; bases outside gene matches: 5. This CDR3 region has 13 residues. Germline V lookup: CDR1 SGHDT, CDR2 YYEEEE. CDR3 in DNA: TGTGCCAGCGGGAGGGACAGGGTCTATGGCTACACCTTC. Translation gives CASGRDRVYGYTF.

V is TRBV4-2 and J is TRBJ2-3; no definite D call. The germline V gene encodes CDR1 LGHNA and CDR2 YNFKEQ. The CDR3 spans 14 residues. Trimming pared 0 bases from V and 4 bases from J, leaving 8 bases between. The CDR3 reads CASSQDSWADTQYF. DNA for the CDR3: TGTGCCAGCAGCCAAGATTCCTGGGCAGATACGCAGTATTTT.

CDR3 residues: CASVSYPGHTEAFF. The CDR3 DNA reads as TGTGCTAGTGTATCGTACCCGGGCCACACTGAAGCTTTCTTT. This rearrangement joins TRBV12-5 to TRBJ1-1; D not resolved. The length of the CDR3 is 14 residues. The germline V gene encodes CDR1 LGHNT and CDR2 FRNRAP. V was clipped by 7 bases and J by 3 bases, with 15 bases between them.